One sample yielded the 15 T cell receptor beta chains listed below, sequenced in a study of vaccination effects on CD4 cells after COVID-19. Antigen-specific CD4+ T cell clonotypes were called by their expansion after viral peptide-pool culture in ViraFEST. A roughly 10-day culture period preceded the isolation of CD4+ T cells. Neither prior SARS-CoV-2 infection nor positive nucleocapsid antibodies were present in the vaccine recipients. The table came from immunoSEQ multiplex PCR; TCRdb's copy has only in-frame clones and leaves some out. The table lists about 70,000 clones, about four fifths of them singletons. These receptors' targets are unknown. This specimen was CD4+ T cells from PBMCs cultured with SARS-CoV-2 spike peptides, taken before COVID-19 vaccination. The origin of the receptors is a human donor who received a COVID-19 vaccine.

The rearrangement uses TRBV21-1 and TRBJ2-7; TRBD1 is the table's D call and was not checked against the DNA. TRBV21-1 is a pseudogene. The CDR3 consists of 14 residues. The CDR3 sequence: CASSKEGGYAEQYV. The CDR3 DNA is TGTGCCAGCAGCAAAGAAGGGGGCTACGCCGAGCAGTACGTC.

The chain is built from TRBV28 and TRBJ1-5; D ambiguous. The CDR3 extends over 13 amino acids. Germline CDR1 reads MDHEN; CDR2 reads SYDVKM. V shed 2 bases and J shed 4 bases, with 6 bases lying between them. The CDR3 spells CASSLIGNQPQHF. The CDR3 region has the DNA TGTGCCAGCAGTTTAATTGGGAATCAGCCCCAGCATTTT. The complete variable domain, with remaining parts taken from reference TRBV28 and TRBJ1-5, reads DVKVTQSSRYLVKRTGEKVFLECVQDMDHENMFWYRQDPGLGLRLIYFSYDVKMKEKGDIPEGYSVSREKKERFSLILESASTNQTSMYLCASSLIGNQPQHFGDGTRLSIL.

The chain employs TRBV7-2 and TRBJ1-4; D is perhaps TRBD1 (5 bases). Germline-derived CDR1 and CDR2 are SGHTA and FQGNSA. This CDR3 region has 17 residues. The V gene lost 3 bases and the J gene lost 3 bases, with 17 bases spanning the gap. The CDR3 spells CASSLGRAWESNEKLFF. The CDR3 nucleotides are TGTGCCAGCAGCTTGGGCAGGGCATGGGAATCTAATGAAAAACTGTTTTTT.

This rearrangement joins TRBV18 to TRBJ2-4, with D perhaps TRBD1 (6 bases). The germline V gene encodes CDR1 KGHSH and CDR2 LQKENI. V was trimmed by 0 bases and J by 0 bases, leaving 9 bases between them. The CDR3 length is 16 residues. CDR3 DNA sequence: TGTGCCAGCTCACCACCGGGGGACATAGCCAAAAACATTCAGTACTTC. Translation: CASSPPGDIAKNIQYF. The full variable domain, rest sourced from reference TRBV18 and TRBJ2-4, is NAGVMQNPRHLVRRRGQEARLRCSPMKGHSHVYWYRQLPEEGLKFMVYLQKENIIDESGMPKERFSAEFPKEGPSILRIQQVVRGDSAAYFCASSPPGDIAKNIQYFGAGTRLSVL.

The rearrangement joins TRBV2 to TRBJ2-1, with 10 bases identical to TRBD1. Germline V gene data show CDR1 as SNHLY and CDR2 as FYNNEI. The ends lost 7 bases at V and 2 bases at J; junction bases unmatched: 2. The CDR3 extends over 14 amino acids. The CDR3, as DNA: TGTGCCAGCAACGGACAGGGGGCCTACAATGAGCAGTTCTTC. Encoded protein: CASNGQGAYNEQFF.

This clone was recorded only once. This sequence joins TRBV4-1 and TRBJ2-4, with D possibly being TRBD2 (5 bases). Trimming cost V 1 base and J 1 base, with 11 bases left between them. The germline CDR1 and CDR2 sequences are MGHRA and YSYEKL. This CDR3 has 16 residues. The CDR3 DNA follows: TGCGCCAGCAGCCAAGGCCCAGCGGAGGCCAAAAACATTCAGTACTTC. Encoded protein: CASSQGPAEAKNIQYF.

The chain couples TRBV30 to TRBJ1-6; D is ambiguous. V dropped 7 bases and J dropped 8 bases, with 3 bases sitting between them. Per the germline V gene, CDR1 is GTSNPN and CDR2 is SVGIG (reference sequence). This CDR3 is 9 amino acids long. The CDR3 is CAFDSPLHF. As DNA, the CDR3 is TGTGCCTTTGATTCACCCCTCCACTTT.

The V gene is TRBV4-1, the J gene TRBJ2-3; TRBD2 aligns across 10 bases. Trimming at V came to 4 bases and at J to 3 bases, leaving 4 bases not matched to a gene. CDR1 MGHRA and CDR2 YSYEKL come from the germline V gene. The CDR3 length is 15 residues. The CDR3 region is CASSPSGGGTDTQYF. CDR3 DNA: TGCGCCAGCAGCCCTAGCGGGGGAGGAACAGATACGCAGTATTTT.

The chain couples TRBV15 to TRBJ1-3; maybe TRBD1 (5 bases). The germline V and J ends were trimmed by 7 bases and 2 bases, with 6 bases remaining between them. The V gene's germline CDR1 is LNHNV and CDR2 YYDKDF (reference sequence). CDR3 length equals 12 residues. The CDR3 here is CATKGAGNTIYF. In DNA, the CDR3 is TGTGCCACCAAAGGGGCTGGAAACACCATATATTTT.

This clone was counted between two and nine times. DNA of the CDR3: TGTGCCAGCAGTTTCGGGCGGTTAAACACTGAAGCTTTCTTT. Its protein product is CASSFGRLNTEAFF. This chain joins TRBV28 and TRBJ1-1, with no clear D. The CDR3 is made up of 14 amino acids. The ends were cut back, 3 bases at V and 2 bases at J, with 10 bases in the middle. Germline V CDR1 and CDR2: MDHEN, SYDVKM.

The V gene is TRBV7-2, the J gene TRBJ2-3, with no clear D. Germline CDR1 SGHTA, CDR2 FQGNSA. V lost 5 bases, J lost 2 bases, and 8 bases lay in between. The CDR3 totals 13 residues. CDR3 protein: CASSQQATDTQYF. In DNA form, the CDR3 reads TGTGCCAGCAGCCAACAAGCCACAGATACGCAGTATTTT.

The rearrangement uses TRBV7-8 and TRBJ2-5; TRBD1 aligns across 12 bases. The CDR3 covers 16 residues. CDR1 is SGHVS and CDR2 is FQNEAQ in the germline V gene. V was clipped by 5 bases and J by 4 bases; unmatched bases: 8. The CDR3, as DNA: TGTGCCAGCAGCCAGGCCGGGACAGGGGGCCGAGAGACCCAGTACTTC. Its protein product is CASSQAGTGGRETQYF.

This rearrangement joins TRBV6-5 to TRBJ1-1; 10 nucleotides match TRBD1. CDR3 length: 14 residues. Germline CDR1 MNHEY, CDR2 SVGAGI. After removal of 7 bases from V and 2 bases from J, the junction contained 4 bases not matched to a gene. CDR3 in amino acids: CASTWDRGNTEAFF. The CDR3 coding sequence is TGTGCCAGCACCTGGGACAGGGGCAACACTGAAGCTTTCTTT.

The chain recombines TRBV19 with TRBJ2-2; D uncertain. The CDR3 sequence is 14 residues long. V lost 4 bases to trimming and J lost 7 bases, with 13 bases between them. Germline CDR1 and CDR2: LNHDA and SQIVND (reference sequence). DNA of the CDR3: TGTGCCAGTAGTAGACACGGACGGAGCGGGGAGCTGTTTTTT. Its translation is CASSRHGRSGELFF.

The CDR3 DNA sequence: TGTGCCACCTCCGGGACAGGCGGTCTCGGGGAGCTGTTTTTT. Amino acid sequence: CATSGTGGLGELFF. The rearrangement uses TRBV6-5 and TRBJ2-2, with TRBD1 identical over 8 bases. The V and J ends lost 10 bases and 7 bases, in that order; junction bases with no gene match: 11. Per germline, CDR1 MNHEY and CDR2 SVGAGI. The CDR3 totals 14 residues.